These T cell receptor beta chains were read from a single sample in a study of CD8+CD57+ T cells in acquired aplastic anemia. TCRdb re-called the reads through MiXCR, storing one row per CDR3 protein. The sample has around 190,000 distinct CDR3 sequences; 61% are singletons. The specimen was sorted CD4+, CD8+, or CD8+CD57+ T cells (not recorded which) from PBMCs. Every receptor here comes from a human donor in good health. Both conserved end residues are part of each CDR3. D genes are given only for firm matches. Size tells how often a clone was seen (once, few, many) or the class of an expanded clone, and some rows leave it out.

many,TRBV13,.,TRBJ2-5,CASSLTRDPSRTQYF,TGTGCCAGCAGCTTAACCCGGGACCCCTCGAGGACCCAGTACTTC
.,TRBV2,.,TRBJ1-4,CASLFGPEGNEKLFF,TGTGCCAGCCTATTCGGCCCCGAAGGGAATGAAAAACTGTTTTTT
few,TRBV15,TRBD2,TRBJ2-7,CATSRGLAGASGSYEQYF,TGTGCCACCAGCAGAGGACTAGCGGGGGCTTCCGGATCCTACGAGCAGTACTTC
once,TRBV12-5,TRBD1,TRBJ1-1,CASAKTGGTEAFF,TGTGCTAGTGCCAAGACAGGGGGAACTGAAGCTTTCTTT
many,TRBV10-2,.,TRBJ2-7,CASSSANEQYF,TGCGCCAGCAGTTCAGCAAACGAGCAGTACTTC
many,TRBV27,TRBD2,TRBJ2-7,CASSPEPTSGYEQYF,TGTGCCAGCAGTCCCGAACCGACTAGCGGGTACGAGCAGTACTTC
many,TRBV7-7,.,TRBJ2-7,CASSPTGRGEQYF,TGTGCTAGCAGCCCGACAGGGCGGGGCGAGCAGTACTTC
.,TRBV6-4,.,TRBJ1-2,CASSPEGVRYGYTF,TGTGCCAGCAGCCCCGAGGGAGTGCGCTATGGCTACACCTTC
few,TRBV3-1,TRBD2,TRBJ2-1,CASSPSLAGYNEQFF,TGTGCCAGCAGCCCCTCCCTAGCGGGTTACAATGAGCAGTTCTTC
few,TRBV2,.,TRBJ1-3,CASSEGLGLSTIYF,TGTGCCAGCAGTGAAGGCTTGGGGCTCTCGACCATATATTTT
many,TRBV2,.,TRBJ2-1,CASSLGPGSNEQFF,TGTGCCAGCAGCCTTGGACCGGGGTCCAATGAGCAGTTCTTC
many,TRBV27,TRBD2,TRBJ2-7,CASSQTSSRAYEQYF,TGTGCCAGCAGTCAGACTAGCAGTCGAGCCTACGAGCAGTACTTC
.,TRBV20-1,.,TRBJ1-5,CSAIGGTPRINQPQHF,TGCAGTGCTATAGGTGGGACCCCCAGGATAAATCAGCCCCAGCATTTT
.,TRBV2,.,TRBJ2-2,CASSEGTNTGELFF,TGTGCCAGCAGTGAAGGGACAAACACCGGGGAGCTGTTTTTT
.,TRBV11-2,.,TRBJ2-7,CASSRTSIRSYEQYF,TGTGCCAGCAGCCGTACGTCGATCCGCTCCTACGAGCAGTACTTC
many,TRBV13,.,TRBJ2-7,CASSLSAPEQYF,TGTGCCAGCAGCTTATCGGCCCCCGAGCAGTACTTC
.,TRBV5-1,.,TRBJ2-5,CASRGGYTLRADQETQYF,TGCGCCAGCCGGGGCGGATACACCTTGCGAGCGGACCAAGAGACCCAGTACTTC
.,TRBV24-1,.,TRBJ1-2,CATSEHAKRKMGYGYTF,TGTGCCACCAGTGAACACGCAAAACGGAAAATGGGCTATGGCTACACCTTC
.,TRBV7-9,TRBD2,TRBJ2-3,CASSPGQLAGGWGDTQYF,TGTGCCAGCAGCCCAGGACAACTAGCGGGAGGTTGGGGGGATACGCAGTATTTT
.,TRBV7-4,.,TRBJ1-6,CASSYWYGQNRSPLHF,TGTGCCAGCAGTTACTGGTATGGACAGAACCGTTCACCCCTCCACTTT
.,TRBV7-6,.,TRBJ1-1,CASSYSVGGATEAFF,TGTGCCAGCAGCTACTCCGTGGGAGGTGCCACTGAAGCTTTCTTT
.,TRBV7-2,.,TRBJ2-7,CASSLPRGFYEQYF,TGTGCCAGCAGTCTCCCCCGGGGCTTCTACGAGCAGTACTTC
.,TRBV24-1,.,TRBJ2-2,CATSRTENTGELFF,TGTGCCACCAGTCGGACGGAGAACACCGGGGAGCTGTTTTTT